This T cell receptor beta chain was sequenced for a study of Graves' ophthalmopathy and Graves' hyperthyroidism. Regarding the study as a whole: As the model predicted ophthalmopathy progression, it achieved a sensitivity of around 71% and a specificity of more than 72%.

No progression to ophthalmopathy over 18 months defined stable hyperthyroidism. This clonotype was seen repeatedly, ten times or more. What it recognizes is unknown. TCR beta CDR3 amplification used RNA transcripts. In the first round, RT-PCR was carried out with HTBI primers, and a multiplex PCR formed the second round. TCRdb called the multiplex PCR reads again in MiXCR, with one record for every CDR3 protein. The data contain just over 600,000 distinct CDR3 sequences, over 20% of them seen just once; the ten biggest clones take up 7.1%. The receptor comes from a woman under 30 with stable Graves' hyperthyroidism. Some clones in this sample may be carry-over from other donors' samples. Sample: peripheral blood.

This CDR3 reads CASSYAPAGVGNTEAFF. The CDR3 DNA reads TGTGCCAGCAGCTACGCCCCCGCAGGGGTGGGGAACACTGAAGCTTTCTTT. The chain joins TRBV7-8 to TRBJ1-1, with a weak D call TRBD1 (6 bases). Deletions cut 4 bases from V and 1 base from J, with 19 bases between. The germline V gene encodes CDR1 SGHVS and CDR2 FQNEAQ. This CDR3 is 17 amino acids long.